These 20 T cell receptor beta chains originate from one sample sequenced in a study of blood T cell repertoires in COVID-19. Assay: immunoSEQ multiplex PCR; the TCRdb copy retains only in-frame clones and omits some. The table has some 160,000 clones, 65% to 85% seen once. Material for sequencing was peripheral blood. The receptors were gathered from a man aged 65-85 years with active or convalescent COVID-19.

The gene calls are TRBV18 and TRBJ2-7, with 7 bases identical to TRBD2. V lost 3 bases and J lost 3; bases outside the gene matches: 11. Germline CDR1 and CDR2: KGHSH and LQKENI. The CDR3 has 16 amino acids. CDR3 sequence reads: CASSPGPPGGLYEQYF. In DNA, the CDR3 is TGTGCCAGCTCACCGGGACCCCCGGGGGGACTCTACGAGCAGTACTTC.

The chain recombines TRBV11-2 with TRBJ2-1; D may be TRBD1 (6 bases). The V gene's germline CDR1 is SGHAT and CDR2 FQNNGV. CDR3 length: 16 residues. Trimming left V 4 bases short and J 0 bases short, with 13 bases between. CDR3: CASSSRTASSYNEQFF. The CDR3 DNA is TGTGCCAGCAGCTCACGGACAGCGAGCTCCTACAATGAGCAGTTCTTC.

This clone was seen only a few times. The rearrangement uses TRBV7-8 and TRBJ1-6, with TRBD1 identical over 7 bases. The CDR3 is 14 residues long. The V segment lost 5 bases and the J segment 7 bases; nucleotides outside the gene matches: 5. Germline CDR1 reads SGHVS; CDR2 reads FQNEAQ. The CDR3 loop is CASSIDRVNSPLHF. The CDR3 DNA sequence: TGTGCCAGCAGCATCGACAGGGTGAATTCACCCCTCCACTTT.

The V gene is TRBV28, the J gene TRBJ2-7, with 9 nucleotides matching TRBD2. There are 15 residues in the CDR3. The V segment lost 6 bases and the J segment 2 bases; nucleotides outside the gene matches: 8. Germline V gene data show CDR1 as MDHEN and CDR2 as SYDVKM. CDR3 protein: CASSLGLAGTYEQYF. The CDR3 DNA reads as TGTGCCAGCAGCCTGGGGCTAGCGGGAACCTACGAGCAGTACTTC.

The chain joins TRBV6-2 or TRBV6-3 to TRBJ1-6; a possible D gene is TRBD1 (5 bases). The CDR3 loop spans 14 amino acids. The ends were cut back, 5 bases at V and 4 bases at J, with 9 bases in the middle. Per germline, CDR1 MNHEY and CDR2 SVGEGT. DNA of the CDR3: TGTGCCAGCAGTAAACAGGAATATAATTCACCCCTCCACTTT. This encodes CASSKQEYNSPLHF.

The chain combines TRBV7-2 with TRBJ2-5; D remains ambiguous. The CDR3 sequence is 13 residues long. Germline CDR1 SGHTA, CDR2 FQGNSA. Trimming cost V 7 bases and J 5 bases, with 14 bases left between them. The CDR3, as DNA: TGTGCCAGCACCAGGCCAGGCTGGGAGACCCAGTACTTC. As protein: CASTRPGWETQYF.

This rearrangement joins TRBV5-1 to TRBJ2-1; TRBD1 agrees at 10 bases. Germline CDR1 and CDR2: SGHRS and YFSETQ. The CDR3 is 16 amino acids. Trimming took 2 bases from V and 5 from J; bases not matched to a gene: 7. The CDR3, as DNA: TGCGCCAGCAGCTTCCGACCGGGACAGGGGCACAATGAGCAGTTCTTC. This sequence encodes CASSFRPGQGHNEQFF.

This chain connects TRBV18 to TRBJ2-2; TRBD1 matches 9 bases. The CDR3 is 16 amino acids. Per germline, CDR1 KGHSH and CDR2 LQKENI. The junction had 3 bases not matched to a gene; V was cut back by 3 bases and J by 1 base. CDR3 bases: TGTGCCAGCTCACCCCCGGGACAGGGGAACACCGGGGAGCTGTTTTTT. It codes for CASSPPGQGNTGELFF.

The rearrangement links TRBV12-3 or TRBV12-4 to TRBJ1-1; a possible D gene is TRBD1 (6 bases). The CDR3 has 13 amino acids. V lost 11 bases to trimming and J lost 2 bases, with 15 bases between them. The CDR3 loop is CAGGGTTNTEAFF. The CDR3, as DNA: TGTGCCGGGGGGGGGACAACAAACACTGAAGCTTTCTTT.

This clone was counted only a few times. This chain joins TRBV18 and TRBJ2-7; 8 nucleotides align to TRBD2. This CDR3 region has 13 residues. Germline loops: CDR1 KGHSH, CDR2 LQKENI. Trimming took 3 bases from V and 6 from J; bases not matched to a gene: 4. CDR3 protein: CASSPLSGTEQYF. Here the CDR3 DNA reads TGTGCCAGCTCACCGCTTAGCGGGACCGAGCAGTACTTC.

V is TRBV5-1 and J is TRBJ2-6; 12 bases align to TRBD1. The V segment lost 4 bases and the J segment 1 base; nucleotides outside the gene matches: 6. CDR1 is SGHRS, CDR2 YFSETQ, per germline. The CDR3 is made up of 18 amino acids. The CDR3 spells CASSLMGQGASGANVLTF. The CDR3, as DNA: TGCGCCAGCAGCCTAATGGGACAGGGGGCTTCTGGGGCCAACGTCCTGACTTTC. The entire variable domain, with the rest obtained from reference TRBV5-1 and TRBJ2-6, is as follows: KAGVTQTPRYLIKTRGQQVTLSCSPISGHRSVSWYQQTPGQGLQFLFEYFSETQRNKGNFPGRFSGRQFSNSRSEMNVSTLELGDSALYLCASSLMGQGASGANVLTFGAGSRLTVL.

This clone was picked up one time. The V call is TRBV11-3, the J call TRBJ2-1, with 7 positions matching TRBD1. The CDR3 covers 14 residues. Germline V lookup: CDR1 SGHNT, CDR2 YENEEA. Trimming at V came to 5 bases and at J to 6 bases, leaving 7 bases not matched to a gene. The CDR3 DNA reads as TGTGCCAGCAGCCAGGGACAGTCGTCCAATGAGCAGTTCTTC. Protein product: CASSQGQSSNEQFF.

The CDR3, as DNA: TGTGCCAGCAAGGTGGGACCCGAGGGACAGGGAATGTACGAGCAGTACTTC. Protein sequence: CASKVGPEGQGMYEQYF. The chain joins TRBV2 to TRBJ2-7; 9 nucleotides agree with TRBD1. Germline assignment: CDR1 SNHLY and CDR2 FYNNEI. This CDR3 has 17 amino acids. The trim removed 7 bases at V and 4 bases at J, leaving 17 bases unmatched.

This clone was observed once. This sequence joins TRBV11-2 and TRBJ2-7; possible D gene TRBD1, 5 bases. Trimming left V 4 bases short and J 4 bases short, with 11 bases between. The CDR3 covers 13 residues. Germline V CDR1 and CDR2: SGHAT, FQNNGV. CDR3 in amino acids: CASSSLREYEQYF. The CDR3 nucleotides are TGTGCCAGCAGCTCCCTCAGGGAATACGAGCAGTACTTC.

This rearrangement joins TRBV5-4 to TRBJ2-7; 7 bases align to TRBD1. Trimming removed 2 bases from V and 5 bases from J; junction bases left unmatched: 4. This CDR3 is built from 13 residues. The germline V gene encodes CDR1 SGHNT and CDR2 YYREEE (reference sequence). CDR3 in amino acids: CASSFDRVHEQYF. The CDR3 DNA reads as TGTGCCAGCAGCTTCGACAGGGTCCACGAGCAGTACTTC.

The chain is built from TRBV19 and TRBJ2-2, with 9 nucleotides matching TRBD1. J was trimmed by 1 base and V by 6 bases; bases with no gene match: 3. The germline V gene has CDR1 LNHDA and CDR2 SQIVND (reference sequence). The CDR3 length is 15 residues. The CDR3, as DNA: TGTGCCAGTAGGGGACAGGGTCTGAACACCGGGGAGCTGTTTTTT. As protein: CASRGQGLNTGELFF.

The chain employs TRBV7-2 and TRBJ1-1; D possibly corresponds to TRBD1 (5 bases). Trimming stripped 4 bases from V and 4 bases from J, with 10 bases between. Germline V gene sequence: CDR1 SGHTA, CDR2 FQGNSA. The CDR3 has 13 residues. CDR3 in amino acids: CASSYQGFTEAFF. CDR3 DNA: TGTGCCAGCAGCTACCAGGGTTTCACTGAAGCTTTCTTT. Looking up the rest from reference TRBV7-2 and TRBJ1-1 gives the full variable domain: GAGVSQSPSNKVTEKGKDVELRCDPISGHTALYWYRQSLGQGLEFLIYFQGNSAPDKSGLPSDRFSAERTGGSVSTLTIQRTQQEDSAVYLCASSYQGFTEAFFGQGTRLTVV.

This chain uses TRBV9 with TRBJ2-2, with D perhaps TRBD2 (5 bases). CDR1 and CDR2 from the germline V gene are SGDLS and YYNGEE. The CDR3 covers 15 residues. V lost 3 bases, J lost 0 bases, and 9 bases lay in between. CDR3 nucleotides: TGTGCCAGCAGCGCACGGAGGTCGAACACCGGGGAGCTGTTTTTT. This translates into CASSARRSNTGELFF.

This CDR3 is CASSRIRGTPGGGNTIYF. DNA for the CDR3: TGTGCCAGCAGCCGAATACGGGGGACCCCCGGAGGTGGAAACACCATATATTTT. V is TRBV7-9 and J is TRBJ1-3, with D maybe TRBD1 (5 bases). Trimming took 5 bases from V and 3 from J, leaving 23 bases between them. Per the germline V gene, CDR1 is SEHNR and CDR2 is FQNEAQ (reference sequence). There are 18 residues in the CDR3. The full variable domain, its missing parts supplied by reference TRBV7-9 and TRBJ1-3, is DTGVSQNPRHKITKRGQNVTFRCDPISEHNRLYWYRQTLGQGPEFLTYFQNEAQLEKSRLLSDRFSAERPKGSFSTLEIQRTEQGDSAMYLCASSRIRGTPGGGNTIYFGEGSWLTVV.

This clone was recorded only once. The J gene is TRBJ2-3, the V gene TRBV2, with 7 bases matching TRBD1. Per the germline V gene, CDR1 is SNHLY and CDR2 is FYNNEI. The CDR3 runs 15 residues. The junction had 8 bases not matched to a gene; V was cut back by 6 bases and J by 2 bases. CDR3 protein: CASRRQGFLTDTQYF. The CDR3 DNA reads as TGTGCCAGCAGGCGACAGGGTTTCCTCACAGATACGCAGTATTTT.